This passage covers 15 T cell receptor beta chains from one sample sequenced in a study of T cells in localized non-small cell lung cancer. Repertoires were generated with immunoSEQ multiplex PCR, while TCRdb's copy carries only in-frame clones and drops some. This table holds roughly 58,000 clones, roughly 76% found once. The source was PBMCs, collected before any cancer treatment. The receptor set was obtained from a man aged 40 to 70 with stage II lung adenocarcinoma.

V and J are TRBV7-2 and TRBJ2-1; the match to TRBD2 covers 9 bases. Germline trimming cut 2 bases from V and 4 bases from J; bases unmatched to any gene: 6. Germline V gene lookup returns CDR1 SGHTA and CDR2 FQGNSA. This CDR3 is built from 16 residues. The CDR3 protein is CASSLLGTSRYNEQFF. The CDR3 coding sequence is TGTGCCAGCAGCTTATTAGGGACTAGCAGGTACAATGAGCAGTTCTTC.

The chain employs TRBV19 and TRBJ1-5; D gene ambiguous. Trimming took off 3 bases at V and 3 bases at J, with 9 bases between the two ends. The CDR3 totals 14 residues. CDR1 and CDR2 (germline): LNHDA, SQIVND (reference sequence). The CDR3 DNA reads as TGTGCCAGTAGTATCCGGCCCCACAATCAGCCCCAGCATTTT. This translates into CASSIRPHNQPQHF.

The chain is built from TRBV19 and TRBJ2-1; possibly TRBD2 for D (6 bases). There are 15 residues in the CDR3. Trimming stripped 4 bases from V and 13 bases from J, with 23 bases between. The germline CDR1 and CDR2 sequences are LNHDA and SQIVND (reference sequence). CDR3 in DNA: TGTGCCAGTAGTACCAGACACTCGCCGGGGGATGCCCAGTTCTTC. Residues: CASSTRHSPGDAQFF.

The chain recombines TRBV7-9 with TRBJ2-3; 9 bases are a match to TRBD2. V was clipped by 5 bases and J by 0 bases; unmatched bases: 0. Germline CDR1 and CDR2: SEHNR and FQNEAQ (reference sequence). This CDR3 is 14 amino acids long. The CDR3 spells CASSTSGSTDTQYF. CDR3 DNA sequence: TGTGCCAGCAGCACTAGCGGGAGCACAGATACGCAGTATTTT.

The chain combines TRBV12-5 with TRBJ1-3; no clear D gene. The germline V gene has CDR1 LGHNT and CDR2 FRNRAP. The CDR3 is 16 residues long. Trimming cost V 4 bases and J 0 bases, with 13 bases left between them. The CDR3 DNA sequence: TGTGCTAGTGGTTCAGGATACTCGAACTCTGGAAACACCATATATTTT. It specifies CASGSGYSNSGNTIYF.

This clone was detected once. V and J are TRBV7-6 and TRBJ2-7; 13 bases match TRBD2. Germline CDR1 is SGHVS and CDR2 is FNYEAQ. V gave up 5 bases and J gave up 2 bases; unmatched junction bases: 6. The CDR3 totals 16 residues. The CDR3 sequence: CASSAGLAGHPYEQYF. The CDR3 DNA is TGTGCCAGCAGCGCGGGACTAGCGGGGCATCCCTACGAGCAGTACTTC.

The chain has TRBV4-1 and TRBJ2-7; D gene unclear. The germline CDR1 and CDR2 sequences are MGHRA and YSYEKL. The CDR3 has 17 amino acids. Trimming took off 1 base at V and 0 bases at J, with 16 bases between the two ends. The CDR3, as DNA: TGCGCCAGCAGCCAAGTCCAAGGTACTTATAGCTCCTACGAGCAGTACTTC. This codes for CASSQVQGTYSSYEQYF.

This clone was observed a few times. The chain links TRBV30 to TRBJ1-1; no firm D call. The CDR3 contains 14 residues. The ends were cut back, 1 base at V and 2 bases at J, with 11 bases in the middle. Germline V lookup: CDR1 GTSNPN, CDR2 SVGIG (reference sequence). CDR3 sequence (DNA): TGTGCCTGGAGTGGATGGGGTGACAACACTGAAGCTTTCTTT. Protein: CAWSGWGDNTEAFF.

Remarks on this clone: The identical CDR3 is also encoded by other nucleotide sequences in the sample. The rearrangement links TRBV4-1 to TRBJ1-1; D is ambiguous. CDR1 is MGHRA, CDR2 YSYEKL, per germline. The CDR3 contains 13 residues. Between the trimmed V and J ends, which lost 1 base and 1 base, there was a span of 4 bases. The CDR3 DNA reads as TGCGCCAGCAGCCAAGGGGGGAACACTGAAGCTTTCTTT. As protein: CASSQGGNTEAFF.

This clone was seen a single time. The V call is TRBV5-4, the J call TRBJ2-1, with 8 bases matching TRBD2. Germline trimming cut 2 bases from V and 8 bases from J; bases unmatched to any gene: 12. CDR3 length: 16 residues. Germline lookup yields CDR1 SGHNT and CDR2 YYREEE (reference sequence). Written as DNA, the CDR3 is TGTGCCAGCAGCTTCCTAAGCGGGAGATCGGTCGATGAGCAGTTCTTC. Amino acids: CASSFLSGRSVDEQFF. Full variable domain (outside the CDR3, taken from reference TRBV5-4 and TRBJ2-1): ETGVTQSPTHLIKTRGQQVTLRCSSQSGHNTVSWYQQALGQGPQFIFQYYREEENGRGNFPPRFSGLQFPNYSSELNVNALELDDSALYLCASSFLSGRSVDEQFFGPGTRLTVL.

This chain's CDR3 is CASSQDTGSGANVLTF. DNA for the CDR3: TGTGCCAGCAGCCAAGATACGGGCTCTGGGGCCAACGTCCTGACTTTC. V and J are TRBV4-2 and TRBJ2-6; D unresolved. Trimming removed 0 bases at V and 0 bases at J, with 6 bases between. CDR1 is LGHNA and CDR2 is YNFKEQ in the germline V gene. This CDR3 region has 16 residues.

This clone occurred a few times. This CDR3 is also generated by other DNA sequences in the sample. The chain couples TRBV5-6 to TRBJ2-3; 8 bases map to TRBD1. This CDR3 region has 15 residues. Germline-derived CDR1 and CDR2 are SGHDT and YYEEEE. V lost 2 bases to trimming and J lost 0 bases; unmatched junction nucleotides: 2. In DNA form, the CDR3 reads TGTGCCAGCAGCTTATGGGACAGGAGCACAGATACGCAGTATTTT. Its protein is CASSLWDRSTDTQYF.

The chain links TRBV18 to TRBJ2-1; possible D gene TRBD1, 6 bases. The CDR3 is 15 residues long. The V and J ends lost 2 bases and 7 bases respectively, with 15 bases between them. CDR1 and CDR2 (germline): KGHSH, LQKENI. The CDR3 spells CASSPVALGGNEQFF. Written as DNA, the CDR3 is TGTGCCAGCTCACCAGTCGCACTAGGGGGAAATGAGCAGTTCTTC. Full variable domain (rest looked up from reference TRBV18 and TRBJ2-1): NAGVMQNPRHLVRRRGQEARLRCSPMKGHSHVYWYRQLPEEGLKFMVYLQKENIIDESGMPKERFSAEFPKEGPSILRIQQVVRGDSAAYFCASSPVALGGNEQFFGPGTRLTVL.

The genes are TRBV5-1 and TRBJ2-2; 9 positions match TRBD1. This CDR3 has 16 residues. Trimming cost V 1 base and J 7 bases; bases outside gene matches: 8. CDR1 is SGHRS and CDR2 is YFSETQ in the germline V gene. CDR3 nucleotide sequence: TGCGCCAGCAGCTTGACGGGACAGGGACGGGGCGGGGAGCTGTTTTTT. Translating gives CASSLTGQGRGGELFF.

This chain joins TRBV7-2 and TRBJ2-7, with 14 bases that match TRBD2. The V and J ends lost 1 base and 7 bases, in that order; junction bases with no gene match: 9. The CDR3 length is 17 residues. Germline CDR1 reads SGHTA; CDR2 reads FQGNSA. CDR3 loop: CASSLVATSGRALEQYF. DNA for the CDR3: TGTGCCAGCAGCTTAGTAGCGACTAGCGGGAGGGCTCTTGAGCAGTACTTC.